This T cell receptor beta chain stems from a study of cytomegalovirus exposure and HLA in healthy donors. PCR employed 60 Vbeta and 13 Jbeta primers. Here immunoSEQ multiplex PCR was the method, and the copy in TCRdb shows in-frame clones only, minus some. The sample has about 160,000 clones, about 80% seen once. Germline V gene data show CDR1 as LNHNV and CDR2 as YYDKDF (reference sequence). V dropped 0 bases and J dropped 2; count of bases not matched to a gene: 5. The CDR3 is 16 amino acids. This clone was seen a few times. Its cognate antigen is unknown. General study findings and limits: Among CMV-associated TCR beta chains, most appeared HLA-restricted in a later analysis. Researchers catalogued approximately 170 TCR beta chains as cytomegalovirus-associated. In vitro testing confirmed a few CMV-associated chains as specific for CMV antigens. Productive status was seen about 87% or about 30% of the time for most TCR beta V segments in an earlier analysis.

What was sequenced was PBMCs. The TCR sequence derives from a woman aged 45-65 years in good health and CMV-seronegative. The chain uses TRBV15 and TRBJ2-7; TRBD2 matches at 9 bases. The DNA of the CDR3 is TGTGCCACCAGCAGAGATAGCGGGGGACTTACCTACGAGCAGTACTTC. Translating it yields CATSRDSGGLTYEQYF.